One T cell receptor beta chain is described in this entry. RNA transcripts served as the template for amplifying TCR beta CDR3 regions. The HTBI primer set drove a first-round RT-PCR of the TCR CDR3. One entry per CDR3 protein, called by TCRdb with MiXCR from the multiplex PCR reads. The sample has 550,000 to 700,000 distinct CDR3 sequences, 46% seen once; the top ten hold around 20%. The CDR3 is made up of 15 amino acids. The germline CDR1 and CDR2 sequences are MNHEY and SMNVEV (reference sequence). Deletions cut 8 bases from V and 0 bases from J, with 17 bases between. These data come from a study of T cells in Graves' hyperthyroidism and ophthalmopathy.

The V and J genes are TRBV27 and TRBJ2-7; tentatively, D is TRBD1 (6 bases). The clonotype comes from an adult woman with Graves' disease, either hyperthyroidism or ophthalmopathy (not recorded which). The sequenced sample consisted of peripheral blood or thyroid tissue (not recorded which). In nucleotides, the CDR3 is TGTGCCAGCTCCCCTACACAGGGTCACTCCTACGAGCAGTACTTC. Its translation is CASSPTQGHSYEQYF.